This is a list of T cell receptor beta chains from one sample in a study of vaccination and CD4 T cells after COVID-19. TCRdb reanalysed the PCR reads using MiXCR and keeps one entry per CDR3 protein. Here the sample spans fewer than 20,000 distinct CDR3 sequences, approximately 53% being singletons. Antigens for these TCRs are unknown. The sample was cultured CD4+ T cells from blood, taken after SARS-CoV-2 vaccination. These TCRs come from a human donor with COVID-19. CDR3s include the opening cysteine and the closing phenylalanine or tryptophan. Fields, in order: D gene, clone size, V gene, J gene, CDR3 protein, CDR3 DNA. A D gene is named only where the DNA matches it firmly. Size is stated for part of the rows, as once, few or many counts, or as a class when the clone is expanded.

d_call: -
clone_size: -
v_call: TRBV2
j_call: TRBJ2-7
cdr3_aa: CASSEPSSGRSYEQYF
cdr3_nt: TGTGCCAGCAGTGAACCCTCGTCGGGGCGATCCTACGAGCAGTACTTC

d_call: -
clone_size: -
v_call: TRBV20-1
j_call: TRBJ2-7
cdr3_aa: CSARADGYEQYF
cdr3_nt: TGCAGTGCGAGGGCAGATGGCTACGAGCAGTACTTC

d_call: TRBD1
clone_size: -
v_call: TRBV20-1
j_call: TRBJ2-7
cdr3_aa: CSARSDRGHEQYF
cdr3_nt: TGCAGTGCTAGAAGTGACAGGGGTCACGAGCAGTACTTC

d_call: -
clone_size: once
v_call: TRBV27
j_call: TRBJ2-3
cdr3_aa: CASSLLLSTDTQYF
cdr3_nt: TGTGCCAGCAGTTTACTCTTAAGCACAGATACGCAGTATTTT

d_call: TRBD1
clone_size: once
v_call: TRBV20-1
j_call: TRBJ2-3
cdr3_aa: CSARDITGTGGTDTQYF
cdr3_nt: TGCAGTGCTAGAGATATAACCGGGACAGGGGGAACAGATACGCAGTATTTT

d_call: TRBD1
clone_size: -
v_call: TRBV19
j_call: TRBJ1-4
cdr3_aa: CASRDREKLFF
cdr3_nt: TGTGCCAGCCGGGACAGAGAAAAACTGTTTTTT

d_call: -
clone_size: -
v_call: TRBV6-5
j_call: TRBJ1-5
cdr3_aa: CASSYSGGAGQPQHF
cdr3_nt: TGTGCCAGCAGTTACAGTGGGGGTGCAGGTCAGCCCCAGCATTTT

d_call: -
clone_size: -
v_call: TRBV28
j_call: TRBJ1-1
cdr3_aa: CASRPGVRTEAFF
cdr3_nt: TGTGCCAGCAGGCCAGGGGTCCGCACTGAAGCTTTCTTT

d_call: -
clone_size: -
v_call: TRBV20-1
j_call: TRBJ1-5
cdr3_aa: CSASRRGGSQVQPQHF
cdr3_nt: TGCAGTGCTAGTCGACGGGGCGGGTCGCAGGTACAGCCCCAGCATTTT

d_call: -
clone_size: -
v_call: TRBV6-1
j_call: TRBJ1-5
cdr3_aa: CASRGGRDNQPQHF
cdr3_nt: TGTGCCAGCAGGGGTGGACGGGACAATCAGCCCCAGCATTTT

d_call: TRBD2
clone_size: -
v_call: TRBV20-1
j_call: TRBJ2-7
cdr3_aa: CSAVDSSGGAREQYF
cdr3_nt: TGCAGTGCCGTGGACTCAAGCGGGGGGGCCCGGGAGCAGTACTTC

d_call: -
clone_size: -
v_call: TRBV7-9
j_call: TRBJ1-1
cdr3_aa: CASSLGTAVTEAFF
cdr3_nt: TGTGCCAGCAGCTTAGGCACTGCAGTCACTGAAGCTTTCTTT

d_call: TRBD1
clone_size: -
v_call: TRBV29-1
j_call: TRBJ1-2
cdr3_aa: CSVEGTGASGYTF
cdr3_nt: TGCAGCGTTGAAGGGACAGGGGCATCTGGCTACACCTTC

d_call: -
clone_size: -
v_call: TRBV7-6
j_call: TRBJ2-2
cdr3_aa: CASSLVSGFTGELFF
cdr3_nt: TGTGCCAGCAGCTTAGTCAGTGGTTTCACCGGGGAGCTGTTTTTT

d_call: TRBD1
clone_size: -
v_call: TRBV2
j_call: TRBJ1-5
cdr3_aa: CASRGTGGGGNQPQHF
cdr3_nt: TGTGCCAGCAGAGGAACAGGGGGGGGGGGTAATCAGCCCCAGCATTTT

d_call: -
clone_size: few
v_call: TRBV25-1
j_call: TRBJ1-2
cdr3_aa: CASSESQGRVGGYTF
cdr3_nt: TGTGCCAGCAGTGAATCTCAGGGGCGTGTTGGTGGCTACACCTTC

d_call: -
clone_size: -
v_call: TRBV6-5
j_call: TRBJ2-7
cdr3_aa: CASSYSPTVPYEQYF
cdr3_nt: TGTGCCAGCAGTTACTCACCGACAGTCCCCTACGAGCAGTACTTC

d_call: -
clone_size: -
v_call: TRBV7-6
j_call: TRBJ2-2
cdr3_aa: CASSPGTGELFF
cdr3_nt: TGTGCCAGCAGCCCAGGCACCGGGGAGCTGTTTTTT

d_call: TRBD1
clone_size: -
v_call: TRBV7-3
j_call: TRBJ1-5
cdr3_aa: CASSPSGGNQPQHF
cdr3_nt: TGTGCCAGCAGCCCCTCAGGGGGAAATCAGCCCCAGCATTTT

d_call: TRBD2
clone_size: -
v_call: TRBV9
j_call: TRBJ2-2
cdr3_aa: CASSVAASGGRTGELFF
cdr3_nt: TGTGCCAGCAGCGTAGCCGCTAGCGGGGGGCGTACCGGGGAGCTGTTTTTT

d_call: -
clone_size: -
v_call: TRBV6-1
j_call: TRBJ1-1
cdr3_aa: CASSDYRGEAFF
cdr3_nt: TGTGCCAGCAGTGACTATCGTGGAGAAGCTTTCTTT

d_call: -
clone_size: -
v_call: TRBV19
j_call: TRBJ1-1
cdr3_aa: CASSIPGAGTEAFF
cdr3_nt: TGTGCCAGTAGTATTCCCGGGGCTGGCACTGAAGCTTTCTTT

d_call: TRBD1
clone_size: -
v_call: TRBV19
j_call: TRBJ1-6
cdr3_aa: CASSTTGSSYNSPLHF
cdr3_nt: TGTGCCAGTAGTACGACAGGGTCCTCCTATAATTCACCCCTCCACTTT

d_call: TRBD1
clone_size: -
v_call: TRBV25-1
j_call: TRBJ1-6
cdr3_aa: CASASNRGVSSPLHF
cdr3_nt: TGTGCCAGCGCGTCTAACAGGGGCGTTAGCTCACCCCTCCACTTT

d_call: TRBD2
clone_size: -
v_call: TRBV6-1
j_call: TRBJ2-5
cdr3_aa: CASSLWTRGQETQYF
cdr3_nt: TGTGCCAGCAGTCTTTGGACTAGAGGTCAAGAGACCCAGTACTTC

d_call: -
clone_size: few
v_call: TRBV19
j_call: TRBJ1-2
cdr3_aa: CASSYDSIYGYTF
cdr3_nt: TGTGCCAGTAGTTACGACAGCATCTATGGCTACACCTTC

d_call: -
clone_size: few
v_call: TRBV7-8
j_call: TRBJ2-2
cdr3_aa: CASSPQGGVNTGELFF
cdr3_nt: TGTGCCAGCAGCCCGCAGGGTGGCGTGAACACCGGGGAGCTGTTTTTT

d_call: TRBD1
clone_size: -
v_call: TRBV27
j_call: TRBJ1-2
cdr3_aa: CASSSTGLGYTF
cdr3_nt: TGTGCCAGCAGTTCGACAGGGCTTGGCTACACCTTC

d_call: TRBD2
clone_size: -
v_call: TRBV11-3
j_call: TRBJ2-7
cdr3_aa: CASSSPGLAGGYYEQYF
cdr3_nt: TGTGCCAGCAGCTCCCCGGGACTAGCGGGGGGATACTACGAGCAGTACTTC

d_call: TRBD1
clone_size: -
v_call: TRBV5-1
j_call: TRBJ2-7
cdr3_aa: CASSLAFTGASYEQYF
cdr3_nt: TGCGCCAGCAGCTTGGCCTTTACAGGGGCCTCCTACGAGCAGTACTTC

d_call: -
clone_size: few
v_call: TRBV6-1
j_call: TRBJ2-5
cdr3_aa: CASRSTGRETQYF
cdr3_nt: TGTGCCAGCAGGTCAACAGGGAGAGAGACCCAGTACTTC

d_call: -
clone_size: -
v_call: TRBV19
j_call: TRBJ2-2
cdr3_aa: CASRRQSNTGELFF
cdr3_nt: TGTGCCAGTAGACGACAGTCGAACACCGGGGAGCTGTTTTTT

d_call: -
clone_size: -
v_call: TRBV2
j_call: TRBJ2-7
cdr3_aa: CASRGLGGSYEQYF
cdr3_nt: TGTGCCAGCCGAGGACTGGGTGGCTCCTACGAGCAGTACTTC